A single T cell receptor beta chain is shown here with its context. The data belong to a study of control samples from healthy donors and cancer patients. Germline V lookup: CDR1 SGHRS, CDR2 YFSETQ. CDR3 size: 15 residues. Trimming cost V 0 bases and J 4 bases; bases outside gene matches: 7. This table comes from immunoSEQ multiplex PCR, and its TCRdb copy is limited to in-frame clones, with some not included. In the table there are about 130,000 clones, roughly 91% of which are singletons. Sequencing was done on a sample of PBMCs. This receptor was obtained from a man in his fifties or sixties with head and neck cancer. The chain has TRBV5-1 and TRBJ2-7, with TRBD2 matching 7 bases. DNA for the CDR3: TGCGCCAGCAGCTTGGCCGGGGGGATGCAATACGAGCAGTACTTC. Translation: CASSLAGGMQYEQYF.